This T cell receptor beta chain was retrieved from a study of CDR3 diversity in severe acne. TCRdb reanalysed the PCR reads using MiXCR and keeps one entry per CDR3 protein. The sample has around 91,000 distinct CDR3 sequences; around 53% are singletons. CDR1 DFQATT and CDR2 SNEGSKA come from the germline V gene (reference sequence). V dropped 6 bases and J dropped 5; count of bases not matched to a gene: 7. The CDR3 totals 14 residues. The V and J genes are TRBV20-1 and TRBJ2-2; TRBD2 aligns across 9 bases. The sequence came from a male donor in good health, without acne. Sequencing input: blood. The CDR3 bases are TGCAGTGCCCCAGGGACTAGCTATACCGGGGAGCTGTTTTTT. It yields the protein CSAPGTSYTGELFF.